This entry concerns a single TCR beta chain. This clonotype was seen many times. This clone's antigen is unknown. Base qualities are not provided; no much larger clone lies one nucleotide away. This sample was sequenced with an Illumina HiSeq 2500. Quantitative 5'-RACE with molecular barcodes was the method used to prepare the TCR beta libraries. Processing in the source paper ran as follows. A new computational method based on a probabilistic model of VDJ rearrangement was used to identify disease-linked TCR variants. TCRdb redid the processing of the public reads, applying fastp at Q25 and MiXCR, and retained in-frame beta chains. Duplicate CDR3 protein sequences are folded into a single record with the most common DNA and genes. The V and J calls here are based on TCRdb, not the publication. The sample table lists 300,000 to 350,000 distinct CDR3 sequences, under 25% of them with a count of one. The ten largest make up 3% to 4% of the sample.

The data originate from a study of CD8 T cells in ankylosing spondylitis (dated by TCRdb to the late 2010s). With respect to the entire study: The study set out to find disease-linked TCR variants by profiling T cell receptor beta repertoires in ankylosing spondylitis patients and healthy donors. The whole study cohort included 108 healthy donors and over 20 ankylosing spondylitis patients. Samples of peripheral blood were taken, and for ankylosing spondylitis patients, synovial fluid was collected as well. What the research found in general, with its limitations: Some of the motif variants had been reported before in the synovial fluid and blood of reactive arthritis patients, a finding that suggests common disease-initiation mechanisms. According to the report, matched synovial fluid samples from ankylosing spondylitis patients were significantly enriched for the disease-linked clones. A TCR beta motif of fewer than 10 highly homologous amino acid variants appeared characteristic of blood from ankylosing spondylitis patients. The disease-linked clones had a CD8+ phenotype and were found at relatively low frequencies in peripheral blood.

V is trimmed back by 4 bases and J by 0 bases, and the junction contains 12 bases that no gene match accounts for. The CDR3, cysteine through phenylalanine, is 17 amino acids long. Of all the DNA, just the CDR3 is kept, 51 bases in frame from base 1. CDR1 is given as SGHRS and CDR2 as YFSETQ, both from the germline V gene. This clonotype was obtained from a female donor with ankylosing spondylitis or in good health (not recorded which). The V and J genes are TRBV5-1 and TRBJ2-7, with 8 bases aligning to TRBD2. The sequencing sample was made of blood, either unsorted or a sorted T cell fraction (not recorded which). The CDR3 reads CASSVILSGTASYEQYF. In nucleotide form, the sequence is TGCGCCAGCAGCGTGATACTTAGCGGGACCGCCTCCTACGAGCAGTACTTC.